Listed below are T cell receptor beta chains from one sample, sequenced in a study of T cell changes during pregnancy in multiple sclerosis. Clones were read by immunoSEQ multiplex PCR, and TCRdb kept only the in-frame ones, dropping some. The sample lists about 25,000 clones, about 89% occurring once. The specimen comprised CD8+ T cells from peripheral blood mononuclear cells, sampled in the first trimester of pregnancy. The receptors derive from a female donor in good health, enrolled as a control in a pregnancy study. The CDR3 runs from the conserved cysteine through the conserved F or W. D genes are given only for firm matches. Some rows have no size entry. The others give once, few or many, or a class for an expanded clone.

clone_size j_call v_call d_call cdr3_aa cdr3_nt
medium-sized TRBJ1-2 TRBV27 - CASSLTVAGGGNGYTF TGTGCCAGCAGTTTAACCGTGGCAGGCGGAGGAAATGGCTACACCTTC
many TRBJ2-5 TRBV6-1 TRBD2 CASSEVSSGSETQYF TGTGCCAGCAGTGAGGTCTCTAGCGGGAGTGAGACCCAGTACTTC
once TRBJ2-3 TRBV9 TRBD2 CASSGKTSGFDTDTQYF TGTGCCAGCAGCGGAAAGACTAGCGGGTTCGACACAGATACGCAGTATTTT
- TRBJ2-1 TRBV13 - CASSLGGLGGLNEQFF TGTGCCAGCAGCTTGGGCGGACTAGGGGGTCTCAATGAGCAGTTCTTC
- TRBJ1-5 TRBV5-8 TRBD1 CASSPGQGVGQPQHF TGTGCCAGCAGCCCGGGACAGGGAGTTGGTCAGCCCCAGCATTTT
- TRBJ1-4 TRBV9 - CASSVGAGVATNEKLFF TGTGCCAGCAGCGTAGGTGCAGGGGTGGCAACTAATGAAAAACTGTTTTTT
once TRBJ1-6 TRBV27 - CASSLTLASPDSPLHF TGTGCCAGCAGTTTAACCCTTGCCAGTCCCGATTCACCCCTCCACTTT
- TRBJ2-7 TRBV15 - CATSTKQEIGGLQYF TGTGCCACCAGCACAAAACAGGAGATAGGCGGTCTACAGTACTTC
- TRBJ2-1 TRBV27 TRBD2 CASSPSSGGAEEQFF TGTGCCAGCAGTCCTTCTAGCGGGGGGGCGGAAGAGCAGTTCTTC
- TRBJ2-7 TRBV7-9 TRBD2 CASSSGTSAYEQYF TGTGCCAGCAGCTCCGGGACTAGCGCCTACGAGCAGTACTTC
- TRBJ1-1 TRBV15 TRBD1 CATSPLTGSNTEAFF TGTGCCACCAGTCCCCTGACAGGGTCGAACACTGAAGCTTTCTTT
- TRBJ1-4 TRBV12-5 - CASGLVLGASTNEKLFF TGTGCTAGTGGTTTGGTACTGGGGGCCTCAACTAATGAAAAACTGTTTTTT
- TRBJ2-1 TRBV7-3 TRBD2 CASSLISGSSYNEQFF TGTGCCAGCAGTCTTATTAGCGGGAGTTCCTACAATGAGCAGTTCTTC
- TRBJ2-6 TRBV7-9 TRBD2 CAGSFIAGGPGANVLTF TGTGCCGGCAGCTTTATAGCGGGAGGGCCTGGGGCCAACGTCCTGACTTTC
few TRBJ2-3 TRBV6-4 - CASSDGEASTDTQYF TGTGCCAGCAGTGACGGAGAGGCTAGCACAGATACGCAGTATTTT
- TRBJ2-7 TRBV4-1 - CASSPSGQQQYF TGCGCCAGCAGCCCCTCAGGACAGCAGCAGTACTTC
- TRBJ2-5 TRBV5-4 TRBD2 CASSFPEREALETQYF TGTGCCAGCAGCTTTCCGGAGCGGGAGGCTTTGGAGACCCAGTACTTC
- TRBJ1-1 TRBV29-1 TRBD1 CSVEDRDREFQAFF TGCAGCGTTGAAGACCGAGACAGGGAATTCCAAGCTTTCTTT
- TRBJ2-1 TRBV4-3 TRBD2 CASSQEGAGGYNEQFF TGCGCCAGCAGCCAAGAAGGAGCGGGAGGCTACAATGAGCAGTTCTTC
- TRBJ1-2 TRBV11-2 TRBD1 CASSYGQGAGVGYGYTF TGTGCCAGCAGCTATGGACAGGGGGCCGGGGTAGGCTATGGCTACACCTTC
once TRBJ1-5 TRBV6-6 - CASSQDSLYSNQPQHF TGTGCCAGCAGCCAGGACAGCCTGTATAGCAATCAGCCCCAGCATTTT
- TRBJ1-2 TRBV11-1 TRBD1 CASSPYPLWTGGEGYTF TGTGCCAGCAGCCCCTACCCCCTCTGGACAGGGGGAGAGGGCTACACCTTC
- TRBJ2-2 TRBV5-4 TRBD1 CASSLTGGWTGELFF TGTGCCAGCAGCTTGACAGGGGGCTGGACCGGGGAGCTGTTTTTT
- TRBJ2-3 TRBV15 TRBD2 CATSMPGGGTDTQYF TGTGCCACCAGCATGCCTGGGGGGGGCACAGATACGCAGTATTTT
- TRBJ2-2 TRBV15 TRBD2 CATSRGLAGATGGELFF TGTGCCACCAGCAGAGGCCTAGCGGGAGCGACGGGCGGGGAGCTGTTTTTT
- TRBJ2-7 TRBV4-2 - CASSQEGGGDVWQYF TGTGCCAGCAGCCAAGAAGGAGGAGGGGACGTGTGGCAGTACTTC
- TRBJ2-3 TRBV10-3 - CAIRPPGLSTDTQYF TGTGCCATCAGGCCCCCAGGGTTAAGCACAGATACGCAGTATTTT
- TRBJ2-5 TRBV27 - CASSPVWDTAQETQYF TGTGCCAGCAGTCCCGTTTGGGACACCGCTCAAGAGACCCAGTACTTC
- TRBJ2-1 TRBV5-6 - CASSLVQGQGYNEQFF TGTGCCAGCAGCTTGGTTCAGGGGCAGGGTTACAATGAGCAGTTCTTC
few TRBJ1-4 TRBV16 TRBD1 CASSQGGGDEKLFF TGTGCCAGCAGCCAAGGAGGGGGCGATGAAAAACTGTTTTTT
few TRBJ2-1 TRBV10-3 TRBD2 CASGLAPLDEQFF TGTGCCTCGGGACTAGCGCCATTGGATGAGCAGTTCTTC
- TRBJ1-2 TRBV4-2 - CASSTDTRYTF TGTGCCAGCAGCACGGACACCCGCTACACCTTC
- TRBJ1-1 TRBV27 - CASSFLDSMNTEAFF TGTGCCAGCAGTTTCTTGGACAGCATGAACACTGAAGCTTTCTTT
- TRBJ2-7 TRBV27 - CASSLKRRNSYEQYF TGTGCCAGCAGTTTAAAGCGAAGGAATAGTTACGAGCAGTACTTC
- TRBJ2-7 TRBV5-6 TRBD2 CASSLTSGGPGEQYF TGTGCCAGCAGCTTGACTTCGGGAGGGCCTGGGGAGCAGTACTTC
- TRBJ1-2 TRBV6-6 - CASSYSASNYGYTF TGTGCCAGCAGTTACTCGGCATCTAACTATGGCTACACCTTC
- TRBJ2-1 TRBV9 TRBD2 CASSVGLAGEGEQFF TGTGCCAGCAGCGTAGGGCTAGCGGGCGAGGGGGAGCAGTTCTTC
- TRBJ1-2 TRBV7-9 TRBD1 CASTLGQGREGYTF TGTGCCAGCACCTTGGGACAGGGAAGAGAGGGCTACACCTTC
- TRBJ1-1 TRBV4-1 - CASSLRGGGNTEAFF TGCGCCAGCAGCCTTAGAGGGGGTGGGAACACTGAAGCTTTCTTT
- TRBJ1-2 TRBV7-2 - CASKGGGVGGGYGYTF TGTGCCAGCAAAGGGGGGGGAGTGGGTGGGGGCTATGGCTACACCTTC
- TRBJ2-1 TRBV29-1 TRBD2 CSARTSGSLNEQFF TGCAGCGCAAGGACTAGCGGGAGTCTCAATGAGCAGTTCTTC
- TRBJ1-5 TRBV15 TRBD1 CATSPDRLSNQPQHF TGTGCCACCAGTCCGGACAGGCTCTCCAATCAGCCCCAGCATTTT
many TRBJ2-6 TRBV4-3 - CASSQEGAFSGANVLTF TGCGCCAGCAGCCAAGAAGGGGCCTTCTCTGGGGCCAACGTCCTGACTTTC
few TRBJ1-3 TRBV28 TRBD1 CASKRQGGSGNTIYF TGTGCCAGCAAAAGACAGGGCGGCTCTGGAAACACCATATATTTT
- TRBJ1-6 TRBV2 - CASGRQTRDPSRYNSPLHF TGTGCCAGCGGACGCCAGACCAGGGATCCCTCTCGCTATAATTCACCCCTCCACTTT
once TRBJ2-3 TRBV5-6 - CASSLELNTDTQYF TGTGCCAGCAGCTTGGAACTAAACACAGATACGCAGTATTTT
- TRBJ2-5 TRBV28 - CASWGGREETQYF TGTGCCAGCTGGGGGGGCAGGGAAGAGACCCAGTACTTC
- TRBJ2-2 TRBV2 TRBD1 CASSVGQMNTGELFF TGTGCCAGCAGTGTGGGACAGATGAACACCGGGGAGCTGTTTTTT
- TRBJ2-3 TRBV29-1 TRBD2 CSVAGGRVSADTQYF TGCAGCGTTGCCGGCGGGAGGGTTTCCGCAGATACGCAGTATTTT
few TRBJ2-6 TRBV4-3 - CASSQDGLSGANVLTF TGCGCCAGCAGCCAAGATGGGCTCTCTGGGGCCAACGTCCTGACTTTC
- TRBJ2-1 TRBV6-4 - CASSDGTTGNEQFF TGTGCCAGCAGTGATGGGACAACGGGCAATGAGCAGTTCTTC
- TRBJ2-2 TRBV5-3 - CARSLARRLALNTGELFF TGTGCCAGAAGCTTGGCGAGAAGGCTAGCGCTAAACACCGGGGAGCTGTTTTTT
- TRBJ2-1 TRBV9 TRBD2 CASSARGSSYNEQFF TGTGCCAGCAGCGCGCGGGGGAGCTCCTACAATGAGCAGTTCTTC
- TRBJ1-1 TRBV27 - CASSLLKEFTEAFF TGTGCCAGCAGTTTATTAAAGGAGTTCACTGAAGCTTTCTTT
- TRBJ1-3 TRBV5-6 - CASSEGDSGNTIYF TGTGCCAGCAGCGAAGGGGACTCTGGAAACACCATATATTTT